Included here is one T cell receptor (beta chain) sequence, with context. The data originate from a study of technical replicates of blood from a few donors. Profiled with immunoSEQ multiplex PCR; TCRdb holds only in-frame clones, not every one. Of about 69,000 clones listed, approximately 89% were seen once; the top ten hold roughly 4.5%. This sequence originates from a human donor in good health. Some clones in this sample may be carry-over from other donors' samples. Input material: PBMCs.

In nucleotides, the CDR3 is TGCGTGGGGAGTGGGGTGGGAGAGACCCAGTACTTC. It is translated as CVGSGVGETQYF. V and J are TRBV29-1 and TRBJ2-5; perhaps TRBD2 as D (5 bases). Per the germline V gene, CDR1 is SQVTM and CDR2 is ANQGSEA. The CDR3 loop spans 12 amino acids.